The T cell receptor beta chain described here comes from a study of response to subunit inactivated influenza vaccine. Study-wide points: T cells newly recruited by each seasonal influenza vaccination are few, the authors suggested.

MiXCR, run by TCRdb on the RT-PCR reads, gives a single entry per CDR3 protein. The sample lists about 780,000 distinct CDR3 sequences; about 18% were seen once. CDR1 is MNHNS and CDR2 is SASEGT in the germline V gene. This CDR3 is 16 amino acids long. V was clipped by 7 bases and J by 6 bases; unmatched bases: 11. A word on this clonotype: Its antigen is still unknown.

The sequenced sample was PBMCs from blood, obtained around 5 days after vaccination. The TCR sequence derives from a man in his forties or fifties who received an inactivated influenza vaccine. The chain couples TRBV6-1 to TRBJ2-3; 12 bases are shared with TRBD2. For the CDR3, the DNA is TGTGCCAGCAAGGGGCTAGCGGGAGGGTCACCTGATACGCAGTATTTT. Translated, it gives CASKGLAGGSPDTQYF.